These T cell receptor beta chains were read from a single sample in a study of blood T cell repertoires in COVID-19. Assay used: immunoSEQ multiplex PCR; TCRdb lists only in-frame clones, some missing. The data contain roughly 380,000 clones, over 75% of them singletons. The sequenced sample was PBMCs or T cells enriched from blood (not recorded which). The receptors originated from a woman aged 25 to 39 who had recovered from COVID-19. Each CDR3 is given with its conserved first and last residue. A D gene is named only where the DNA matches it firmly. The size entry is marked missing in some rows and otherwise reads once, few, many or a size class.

CDR3: CASIHRDRDQETQYF; DNA: TGTGCCAGCATTCACCGGGACAGGGACCAAGAGACCCAGTACTTC; J: TRBJ2-5; D: TRBD1; size: NA; V: TRBV6-5
CDR3: CASSLGIAKNTGELFF; DNA: TGTGCCAGCAGCTTGGGAATTGCTAAGAACACCGGGGAGCTGTTTTTT; J: TRBJ2-2; D: NA; size: NA; V: TRBV5-6
CDR3: CASSNLAGSYNEQFF; DNA: TGCGCCAGCAGCAACCTAGCGGGGTCCTACAATGAGCAGTTCTTC; J: TRBJ2-1; D: TRBD2; size: NA; V: TRBV4-1
CDR3: CASSLTGTNSPLHF; DNA: TGTGCCAGCAGTTTGACAGGGACTAATTCACCCCTCCACTTT; J: TRBJ1-6; D: TRBD1; size: NA; V: TRBV28
CDR3: CASSVSQGNYGYTF; DNA: TGTGCCAGCAGTGTCAGTCAGGGCAACTATGGCTACACCTTC; J: TRBJ1-2; D: NA; size: NA; V: TRBV2
CDR3: CASSEDMEYGYTF; DNA: TGCGCCAGCAGCGAGGACATGGAATATGGCTACACCTTC; J: TRBJ1-2; D: NA; size: NA; V: TRBV5-1
CDR3: CASSKAGRGHTGELFF; DNA: TGTGCCAGCAGCAAAGCGGGCAGGGGGCATACCGGGGAGCTGTTTTTT; J: TRBJ2-2; D: NA; size: NA; V: TRBV21-1
CDR3: CASSLLTGGATGELFF; DNA: TGCGCCAGCAGCTTGTTAACAGGGGGGGCTACCGGGGAGCTGTTTTTT; J: TRBJ2-2; D: NA; size: NA; V: TRBV5-1
CDR3: CASSPVTAPEQYF; DNA: TGTGCCAGCAGTCCGGTGACTGCACCCGAGCAGTACTTC; J: TRBJ2-7; D: NA; size: NA; V: TRBV28
CDR3: CASSGAGDTQYF; DNA: TGTGCCAGCAGTGGGGCGGGAGATACGCAGTATTTT; J: TRBJ2-3; D: NA; size: NA; V: TRBV2
CDR3: CASSRGSSRGYTF; DNA: TGTGCCAGCAGTCGTGGGTCCTCTAGAGGCTACACCTTC; J: TRBJ1-2; D: NA; size: few; V: TRBV2
CDR3: CASSQLPGQGSNEKLFF; DNA: TGCGCCAGCAGCCAACTTCCGGGACAGGGCAGTAATGAAAAACTGTTTTTT; J: TRBJ1-4; D: TRBD1; size: NA; V: TRBV4-1
CDR3: CASSFPTRIRDFPGQYF; DNA: TGTGCCAGCAGCTTCCCCACTAGGATCCGGGACTTCCCAGGGCAGTACTTC; J: TRBJ2-7; D: NA; size: NA; V: TRBV5-5
CDR3: CASSLRGMASNQPQHF; DNA: TGTGCCAGTAGTTTAAGGGGTATGGCTAGCAATCAGCCCCAGCATTTT; J: TRBJ1-5; D: NA; size: NA; V: TRBV19
CDR3: CASSPQWGGSFTEAFF; DNA: TGTGCCAGCTCACCCCAGTGGGGGGGCAGTTTCACTGAAGCTTTCTTT; J: TRBJ1-1; D: NA; size: NA; V: TRBV18
CDR3: CASSESPSETQYF; DNA: TGTGCCAGCAGTGAATCCCCCTCGGAGACCCAGTACTTC; J: TRBJ2-5; D: NA; size: few; V: TRBV25-1
CDR3: CASSQTGTGEQYF; DNA: TGCGCCAGCAGCCAAACAGGGACGGGCGAGCAGTACTTC; J: TRBJ2-7; D: NA; size: NA; V: TRBV4-1
CDR3: CASSLGGGQPQHF; DNA: TGTGCCAGCAGCTTAGGAGGGGGTCAGCCCCAGCATTTT; J: TRBJ1-5; D: NA; size: NA; V: TRBV7-8
CDR3: CASGYEAPYEQYF; DNA: TGTGCTAGTGGCTATGAGGCCCCCTACGAGCAGTACTTC; J: TRBJ2-7; D: NA; size: NA; V: TRBV12-5
CDR3: CATLGSGREQYF; DNA: TGTGCCACCCTTGGGTCCGGGAGGGAGCAGTACTTC; J: TRBJ2-7; D: TRBD2; size: NA; V: TRBV28
CDR3: CASSQGLFSGNTIYF; DNA: TGCGCCAGCAGCCAGGGCCTCTTCTCTGGAAACACCATATATTTT; J: TRBJ1-3; D: NA; size: NA; V: TRBV4-1
CDR3: CASSQVGGARRVGELFF; DNA: TGCGCCAGCAGCCAAGTAGGCGGGGCCAGGAGAGTCGGGGAGCTGTTTTTT; J: TRBJ2-2; D: NA; size: NA; V: TRBV4-1
CDR3: CASSLGQGTYEQYF; DNA: TGTGCCAGCAGTTTGGGACAGGGGACCTACGAGCAGTACTTC; J: TRBJ2-7; D: TRBD1; size: NA; V: TRBV28
CDR3: CASSPHPGLSGTGELFF; DNA: TGCGCCAGCAGCCCCCACCCGGGGCTTAGCGGGACCGGGGAGCTGTTTTTT; J: TRBJ2-2; D: TRBD2; size: once; V: TRBV4-1
CDR3: CASLNPGQGSRTF; DNA: TGTGCCAGCCTTAATCCGGGACAGGGATCTCGGACCTTC; J: TRBJ1-2; D: TRBD1; size: NA; V: TRBV6-5
CDR3: CASIPSGEGDSPLHF; DNA: TGTGCCAGCATCCCTTCCGGAGAGGGGGATTCACCCCTCCACTTT; J: TRBJ1-6; D: NA; size: NA; V: TRBV25-1
CDR3: CASSAQIQETQYF; DNA: TGCGCCAGCAGCGCACAGATCCAAGAGACCCAGTACTTC; J: TRBJ2-5; D: NA; size: NA; V: TRBV5-1
CDR3: CATNPGTGARTDTQYF; DNA: TGTGCCACCAACCCCGGGACAGGGGCCCGCACAGATACGCAGTATTTT; J: TRBJ2-3; D: TRBD1; size: once; V: TRBV15
CDR3: CAISEGVALEQFF; DNA: TGTGCCATCAGTGAGGGAGTGGCCCTTGAGCAGTTCTTC; J: TRBJ2-1; D: NA; size: NA; V: TRBV10-3
CDR3: CASSLTSGPETQYF; DNA: TGTGCCAGCAGCCTTACTAGCGGTCCTGAGACCCAGTACTTC; J: TRBJ2-5; D: TRBD2; size: NA; V: TRBV3-1/TRBV3-2